The 17 T cell receptor beta chains listed next were all sequenced from one sample in a study of blood T cell repertoires in COVID-19. Libraries were prepared by immunoSEQ multiplex PCR; TCRdb keeps only in-frame clonotypes and omits some of them. This table has hundreds of thousands of clones, around 87% appearing once. The sample comprised PBMCs or T cells enriched from blood (not recorded which). These receptors came from a man aged 25-45 years who had recovered from COVID-19.

The rearrangement uses TRBV18 and TRBJ2-2; perhaps TRBD2 as D (5 bases). V was shortened by 1 base and J by 1 base, with 10 bases between the two germline ends. Germline CDR1 is KGHSH and CDR2 is LQKENI. The CDR3 length is 16 residues. CDR3 in amino acids: CASSPLVARNTGELFF. The CDR3 DNA is TGTGCCAGCTCACCACTGGTAGCGAGGAACACCGGGGAGCTGTTTTTT. Full variable domain (missing parts from reference TRBV18 and TRBJ2-2): NAGVMQNPRHLVRRRGQEARLRCSPMKGHSHVYWYRQLPEEGLKFMVYLQKENIIDESGMPKERFSAEFPKEGPSILRIQQVVRGDSAAYFCASSPLVARNTGELFFGEGSRLTVL.

The rearrangement links TRBV6-5 to TRBJ1-5; tentative D call: TRBD1 (6 bases). The CDR3 has 13 amino acids. Per the germline V gene, CDR1 is MNHEY and CDR2 is SVGAGI. V was clipped by 11 bases and J by 7 bases, with 18 bases between them. As DNA, the CDR3 is TGTGCCCCGCCGGGGGGGCTAGGGCAGCCCCAGCATTTT. Amino acids: CAPPGGLGQPQHF.

This rearrangement joins TRBV28 to TRBJ1-6, with D possibly TRBD1 on 5 matching bases. V was shortened by 5 bases and J by 7 bases, with 18 bases between the two germline ends. CDR3 length: 16 residues. Germline V gene sequence: CDR1 MDHEN, CDR2 SYDVKM. The DNA for the CDR3 is TGTGCCAGCAGTATCTCCGGCGGGACGGTCAATTCACCCCTCCACTTT. It encodes CASSISGGTVNSPLHF. The variable domain in full, completed from reference TRBV28 and TRBJ1-6, reads DVKVTQSSRYLVKRTGEKVFLECVQDMDHENMFWYRQDPGLGLRLIYFSYDVKMKEKGDIPEGYSVSREKKERFSLILESASTNQTSMYLCASSISGGTVNSPLHFGNGTRLTVT.

This clone was recorded once. The chain is built from TRBV3-1 (or the pseudogene TRBV3-2) and TRBJ1-3; the D gene is possibly TRBD1 (5 bases). The CDR3 contains 14 residues. Germline V gives CDR1 LGHDT, CDR2 YNNKEL (reference sequence). Trimming stripped 4 bases from V and 0 bases from J, with 7 bases between. In DNA form, the CDR3 reads TGTGCCAGCAGCCTGGGGGGCTCTGGAAACACCATATATTTT. Translation: CASSLGGSGNTIYF.

A note on this clone: Being one base from a much bigger clone, this may be a read error. The V and J genes are TRBV6-4 and TRBJ2-2; D possibly corresponds to TRBD1 (6 bases). From germline, CDR1 is MRHNA and CDR2 SNTAGT. This CDR3 region has 14 residues. Trimming pared 3 bases from V and 1 base from J, leaving 6 bases between. The CDR3 region is CASSEQGNTGELFF. CDR3 DNA sequence: TGTGCCAGCAGTGAACAGGGGAACACCGGGGAGCTGTTTTTT.

This chain joins TRBV19 and TRBJ1-5; 7 positions match TRBD1. The V gene end was trimmed by 8 bases and the J gene end by 4 bases; junction bases not matched to a gene: 5. The CDR3 loop spans 13 amino acids. Germline CDR1 LNHDA, CDR2 SQIVND (reference sequence). CDR3 sequence: CASGQVLNQPQHF. CDR3 sequence (DNA): TGTGCCAGTGGACAGGTATTAAATCAGCCCCAGCATTTT.

The chain has TRBV11-2 and TRBJ2-5; 7 bases match TRBD2. There are 16 residues in the CDR3. From germline, CDR1 is SGHAT and CDR2 FQNNGV. The trim removed 0 bases at V and 4 bases at J, leaving 8 bases unmatched. CDR3 region: CASSLDGRARGETQYF. CDR3 bases: TGTGCCAGCAGCTTAGATGGGAGGGCCCGTGGAGAGACCCAGTACTTC.

The gene calls are TRBV3-1 (or the pseudogene TRBV3-2) and TRBJ1-4; TRBD1 agrees at 8 bases. Germline trimming cut 2 bases from V and 7 bases from J; bases unmatched to any gene: 3. This CDR3 has 14 residues. Germline V lookup: CDR1 LGHDT, CDR2 YNNKEL (reference sequence). CDR3 in amino acids: CASSQQTGAEKLFF. The CDR3 region has the DNA TGTGCCAGCAGCCAACAGACAGGGGCTGAAAAACTGTTTTTT.

This clone was detected once. V is TRBV14 and J is TRBJ1-4; 10 bases are shared with TRBD1. V shed 4 bases and J 8 bases; nucleotides not matched to a gene: 4. Germline CDR1 reads SGHDN; CDR2 reads FVKESK. The CDR3 contains 14 residues. CDR3 in amino acids: CASSPRQGAEKLFF. CDR3 in DNA: TGTGCCAGCAGCCCTCGACAGGGGGCAGAAAAACTGTTTTTT.

V gene TRBV4-1 combines with J gene TRBJ2-7; D gene unclear. V gave up 1 base and J gave up 5 bases, with 9 bases separating them. The CDR3 extends over 13 amino acids. CDR1 and CDR2 from the germline V gene are MGHRA and YSYEKL. The CDR3, as DNA: TGCGCCAGCAGCCAAGGACTGAACAACGAGCAGTACTTC. Translating gives CASSQGLNNEQYF.

The chain carries TRBV5-1 and TRBJ2-2; TRBD2 agrees at 7 bases. CDR3 length: 15 amino acids. Germline V gives CDR1 SGHRS, CDR2 YFSETQ. V shed 7 bases, J shed 6 bases, and the junction held 12 bases outside the gene matches. CDR3 nucleotide sequence: TGCGCCAGCGTACCGGGACTACTATACGCCGGGGAGCTGTTTTTT. Translated: CASVPGLLYAGELFF. The variable domain in full, with the rest retrieved from reference TRBV5-1 and TRBJ2-2, is KAGVTQTPRYLIKTRGQQVTLSCSPISGHRSVSWYQQTPGQGLQFLFEYFSETQRNKGNFPGRFSGRQFSNSRSEMNVSTLELGDSALYLCASVPGLLYAGELFFGEGSRLTVL.

J is TRBJ1-5 and V is TRBV28; no firm D call. In germline, CDR1 is MDHEN, CDR2 SYDVKM. V lost 8 bases to trimming and J lost 8 bases, with 16 bases between them. The CDR3 loop spans 13 amino acids. The CDR3 DNA is TGTGCCAGCGGGTCCGACGGGAGGGAGCCCCAGCATTTT. This translates into CASGSDGREPQHF.

Worth noting for this clone: At the DNA level, this CDR3 is encoded by other sequences in the same sample as well. The chain is built from TRBV5-1 and TRBJ2-7; the D gene is possibly TRBD1 (5 bases). Germline V gene sequence: CDR1 SGHRS, CDR2 YFSETQ. V was shortened by 3 bases and J by 1 base, with 8 bases between the two germline ends. This CDR3 region has 13 residues. CDR3 nucleotide sequence: TGCGCCAGCAGCTCCCAGGGATCCTACGAGCAGTACTTC. It translates to CASSSQGSYEQYF.

In DNA, the CDR3 is TGTGCCACCAGTGATTTAGGTTGGAGTGGGGAGCAGTTCTTC. Amino acids: CATSDLGWSGEQFF. The chain uses TRBV24-1 and TRBJ2-1; D gene unclear. This CDR3 has 14 amino acids. The germline gives CDR1 KGHDR, CDR2 SFDVKD. V lost 1 base, J lost 10 bases, and 13 bases lay in between.

The CDR3 reads CASSNGPGGETQYF. CDR3 nucleotides: TGTGCCAGCAGCAACGGACCAGGCGGGGAGACCCAGTACTTC. This chain uses TRBV7-2 with TRBJ2-5, with TRBD2 as a possible D gene (5 bases). The CDR3 has 14 residues. Trimming left V 5 bases short and J 5 bases short, with 15 bases between. Germline V gives CDR1 SGHTA, CDR2 FQGNSA.

This chain connects TRBV11-2 to TRBJ1-4; D ambiguous. This CDR3 region has 16 residues. V lost 5 bases to trimming and J lost 6 bases, with 19 bases between them. Germline CDR1 and CDR2: SGHAT and FQNNGV. The CDR3 reads CASSRGGLVPYEKLFF. The CDR3 DNA reads TGTGCCAGCAGCCGCGGCGGGCTTGTTCCGTATGAAAAACTGTTTTTT.

This clone was counted between two and nine times. This sequence joins TRBV5-1 and TRBJ2-3; the D gene is possibly TRBD1 (6 bases). Trimming took 0 bases from V and 6 from J, leaving 11 bases between them. Germline V gene sequence: CDR1 SGHRS, CDR2 YFSETQ. The CDR3 covers 14 residues. The CDR3 region is CASSLVPGVDTQYF. The CDR3 bases are TGCGCCAGCAGCTTGGTTCCAGGGGTGGATACGCAGTATTTT.